A selection of T cell receptor beta chains follows, all from one sample in a study of blood T cell repertoires in COVID-19. The repertoire was sequenced with immunoSEQ multiplex PCR; TCRdb's copy has only in-frame clones and lacks some. The sample has approximately 90,000 clones, 85% seen once. Sequencing was done on a sample of peripheral blood. The origin of the receptors is a man older than 75 with acute or convalescent COVID-19. Each CDR3 is given with its conserved first and last residue. D genes are given only for firm matches. Only some rows state a clone size, as once, few, many or a class for expanded clones.

abundance	v_gene	d_gene	j_gene	CDR3aa	CDR3nt
.	TRBV5-6	.	TRBJ2-2	CASSEVGGINTGELFF	TGTGCCAGCAGCGAGGTAGGGGGAATTAACACCGGGGAGCTGTTTTTT
.	TRBV5-1	.	TRBJ2-5	CASSLQETQYF	TGCGCCAGCAGCTTGCAGGAGACCCAGTACTTC
.	TRBV5-1	TRBD2	TRBJ2-7	CASSFSGSPPYEQYF	TGCGCCAGCAGCTTTAGCGGGAGTCCCCCCTACGAGCAGTACTTC
.	TRBV28	TRBD1	TRBJ2-5	CASSGRTGGRETQYF	TGTGCCAGCAGTGGGAGGACAGGGGGCAGGGAGACCCAGTACTTC
.	TRBV12-3/TRBV12-4	TRBD1	TRBJ2-7	CASTLQGAYEQYF	TGTGCCAGCACATTACAGGGGGCCTACGAGCAGTACTTC
.	TRBV5-1	TRBD1	TRBJ1-6	CASSLTSGQLNNSPLHF	TGCGCCAGCAGCTTGACCTCGGGACAGCTAAATAATTCACCCCTCCACTTT
.	TRBV3-1/TRBV3-2	.	TRBJ1-1	CASTPAGRNTEAFF	TGTGCCAGCACCCCGGCAGGGCGGAACACTGAAGCTTTCTTT
.	TRBV5-1	.	TRBJ2-3	CASSLDPAETDTQYF	TGCGCCAGCAGCTTGGATCCAGCGGAGACAGATACGCAGTATTTT
.	TRBV4-1	.	TRBJ2-7	CASSQELGAISSYEQYF	TGCGCCAGCAGCCAAGAATTGGGGGCCATCAGCTCCTACGAGCAGTACTTC
once	TRBV19	TRBD1	TRBJ1-5	CASNEGAAGNQPQHF	TGTGCCAGTAACGAGGGGGCCGCGGGCAATCAGCCCCAGCATTTT
.	TRBV28	.	TRBJ2-7	CASSSFRVFEQYF	TGTGCCAGCAGTTCATTCAGGGTATTCGAGCAGTACTTC
.	TRBV30	TRBD1	TRBJ1-6	CAWSVGQEASPLHF	TGTGCCTGGAGTGTCGGACAGGAGGCTTCACCCCTCCACTTT
few	TRBV6-1	.	TRBJ1-5	CASSEALPGFGNQPQHF	TGTGCCAGCAGTGAAGCGCTTCCGGGTTTTGGCAATCAGCCCCAGCATTTT
.	TRBV20-1	.	TRBJ1-1	CSASPTVEAFF	TGCAGTGCGAGCCCCACCGTAGAAGCTTTCTTT
.	TRBV19	.	TRBJ2-1	CASTAYNEQFF	TGTGCCAGCACTGCCTACAATGAGCAGTTCTTC
.	TRBV3-1/TRBV3-2	TRBD1	TRBJ1-5	CASSQGTGRQPQHF	TGTGCCAGCAGCCAAGGGACAGGGCGTCAGCCCCAGCATTTT
few	TRBV4-3	TRBD1	TRBJ1-2	CASSQADRGRKGYTF	TGCGCCAGCAGCCAAGCGGACAGGGGGCGCAAAGGCTACACCTTC
.	TRBV30	TRBD1	TRBJ1-4	CAWSPRQGGMAKLFF	TGTGCCTGGAGTCCCCGACAGGGGGGAATGGCAAAACTGTTTTTT
.	TRBV5-6	TRBD2	TRBJ2-1	CASRGGGSGLEQFF	TGTGCCAGCAGGGGCGGCGGGAGCGGGCTTGAGCAGTTCTTC
.	TRBV7-8	.	TRBJ2-1	CASSLEAGGEQFF	TGTGCCAGCAGCTTAGAGGCGGGTGGGGAGCAGTTCTTC
.	TRBV27	.	TRBJ1-1	CASSLGPGKGYTEAFF	TGTGCCAGCAGTTTAGGGCCAGGGAAGGGGTACACTGAAGCTTTCTTT
many	TRBV5-6	.	TRBJ2-7	CASSLFSEYEQYF	TGTGCCAGCAGCTTGTTCAGCGAATACGAGCAGTACTTC
.	TRBV28	TRBD1	TRBJ1-4	CASSLPGGRNEKLFF	TGTGCCAGCAGTTTACCAGGGGGCCGTAATGAAAAACTGTTTTTT
.	TRBV3-1/TRBV3-2	.	TRBJ1-5	CASSQDLGSQPQHF	TGTGCCAGCAGCCAAGATCTGGGCAGTCAGCCCCAGCATTTT
.	TRBV6-5	TRBD2	TRBJ2-1	CASGSGLADYNEQFF	TGTGCCAGTGGATCCGGACTAGCGGACTACAATGAGCAGTTCTTC
.	TRBV9	.	TRBJ1-2	CASSVGPGNYGYTF	TGTGCCAGCAGCGTTGGTCCGGGAAACTATGGCTACACCTTC
.	TRBV5-6	.	TRBJ2-5	CASSLVAMKTQYF	TGTGCCAGCAGCTTGGTAGCTATGAAGACCCAGTACTTC
.	TRBV15	.	TRBJ1-1	CATSRGGESEAFF	TGTGCCACCAGCAGGGGCGGGGAGAGTGAAGCTTTCTTT
.	TRBV7-6	TRBD2	TRBJ2-3	CASSPREGTQYF	TGTGCCAGCAGCCCGCGGGAGGGTACGCAGTATTTT
.	TRBV6-2/TRBV6-3	.	TRBJ1-5	CASSYSPDRNNQPQHF	TGTGCCAGCAGTTACTCCCCCGACAGAAACAATCAGCCCCAGCATTTT
.	TRBV6-5	TRBD1	TRBJ1-6	CASSWDSPYNSPLHF	TGTGCCAGCAGTTGGGACAGCCCCTATAATTCACCCCTCCACTTT
.	TRBV6-1	TRBD2	TRBJ2-5	CASSEGTSGNKKETQYF	TGTGCCAGCAGTGAAGGGACTAGCGGGAACAAGAAAGAGACCCAGTACTTC
.	TRBV9	.	TRBJ2-7	CASSVEPLYEQYF	TGTGCCAGCAGCGTAGAACCCCTATACGAGCAGTACTTC
.	TRBV5-5	TRBD1	TRBJ2-2	CASSWGQGSNTGELFF	TGTGCCAGCAGCTGGGGACAGGGGTCGAACACCGGGGAGCTGTTTTTT
.	TRBV3-1/TRBV3-2	TRBD2	TRBJ2-7	CASSQGIAGEQYF	TGTGCCAGCAGCCAAGGGATAGCGGGCGAGCAGTACTTC
.	TRBV14	.	TRBJ2-7	CASSLTPRKQYF	TGTGCCAGCAGCCTAACCCCGAGGAAGCAGTACTTC
.	TRBV18	.	TRBJ1-1	CASSPARGTEAFF	TGTGCCAGCTCACCAGCGCGGGGTACTGAAGCTTTCTTT